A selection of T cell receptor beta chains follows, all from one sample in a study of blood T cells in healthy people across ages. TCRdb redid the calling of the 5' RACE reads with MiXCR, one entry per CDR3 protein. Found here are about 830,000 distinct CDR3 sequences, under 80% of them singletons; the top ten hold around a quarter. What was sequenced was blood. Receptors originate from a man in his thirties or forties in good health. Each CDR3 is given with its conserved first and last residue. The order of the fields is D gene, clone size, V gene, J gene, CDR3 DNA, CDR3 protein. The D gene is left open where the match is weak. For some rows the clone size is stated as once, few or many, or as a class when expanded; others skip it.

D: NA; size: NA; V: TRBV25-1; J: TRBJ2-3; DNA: TGTGCCAGCAGTGATAGGGTAAAGAGTCAGGGCGCAGATACGCAGTATTTT; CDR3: CASSDRVKSQGADTQYF
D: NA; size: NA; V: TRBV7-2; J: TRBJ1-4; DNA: TGTGCCAGCAGCTTAGAGGGGACTCGAGAAAAACTGTTTTTT; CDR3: CASSLEGTREKLFF
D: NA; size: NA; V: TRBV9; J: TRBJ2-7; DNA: TGTGCCAGACAAAAGGGGTCCGAGACAGGACATTCCTACGAGCAGTACTTC; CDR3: CARQKGSETGHSYEQYF
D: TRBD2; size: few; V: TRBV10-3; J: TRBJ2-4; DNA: TGTGCCACCGGGACTAGCGGAGACATTCAGTACTTC; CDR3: CATGTSGDIQYF
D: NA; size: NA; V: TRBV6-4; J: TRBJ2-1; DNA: TGTGCCAGCAGTGAATTTGCGGAGGGGCGGAATGAGCAGTTCTTC; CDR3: CASSEFAEGRNEQFF
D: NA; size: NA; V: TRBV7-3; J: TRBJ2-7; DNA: TGTGCCAGCAGCCCCGGTATGGGCGAGCAGTACTTC; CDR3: CASSPGMGEQYF
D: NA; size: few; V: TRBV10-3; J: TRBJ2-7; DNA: TGTGCCATCGGTAAGGGACAACCGAGCTCCTACGAGCAGTACTTC; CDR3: CAIGKGQPSSYEQYF
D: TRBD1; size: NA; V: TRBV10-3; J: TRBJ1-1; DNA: TGTGCCATCAGAGCGGGACAGGGAAACACTGAAGCTTTCTTT; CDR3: CAIRAGQGNTEAFF
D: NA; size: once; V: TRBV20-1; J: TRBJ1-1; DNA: TGCAGTGCTAGTAGGTCGACAGCTAACACTGAAGCTTTCTTT; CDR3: CSASRSTANTEAFF
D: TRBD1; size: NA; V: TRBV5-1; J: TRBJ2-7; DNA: TGCGCCAGCAGCTTTAACCCCGGACAGGGGTTAATCTACGAGCAGTACTTC; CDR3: CASSFNPGQGLIYEQYF
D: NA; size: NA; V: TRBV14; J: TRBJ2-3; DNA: TGTGCCAGCAGCCTTCTGGGGACGCGGGGTGTCACAGATACGCAGTATTTT; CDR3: CASSLLGTRGVTDTQYF
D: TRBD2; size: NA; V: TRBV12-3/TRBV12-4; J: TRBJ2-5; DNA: TGTGCCAGCAGGCCCGGACTAGCGGGAGAGACCCAGTACTTC; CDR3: CASRPGLAGETQYF
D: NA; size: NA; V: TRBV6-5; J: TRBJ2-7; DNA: TGTGCCAGCAGGGACACCCTCTCCTACGAGCAGTACTTC; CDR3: CASRDTLSYEQYF
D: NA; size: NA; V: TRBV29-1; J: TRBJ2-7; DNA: TGCAGCGTTGCGGTCGGGACATCCTACGAGCAGTACTTC; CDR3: CSVAVGTSYEQYF
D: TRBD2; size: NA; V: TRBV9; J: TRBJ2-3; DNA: TGTGCCAGCAGCGTAGCAGGTCCACTAGCGACTACAGATACGCAGTATTTT; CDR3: CASSVAGPLATTDTQYF
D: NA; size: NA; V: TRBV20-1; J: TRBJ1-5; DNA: TGCAGTGCTGAGCAGGGTCTGGGTCAGCCCCAGCATTTT; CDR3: CSAEQGLGQPQHF
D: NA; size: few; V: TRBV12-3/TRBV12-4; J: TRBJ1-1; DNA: TGTGCCAGCATAGCAACCCGCGGCGCTGAAGCTTTCTTT; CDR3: CASIATRGAEAFF
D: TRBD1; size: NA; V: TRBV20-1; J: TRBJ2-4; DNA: TGCAGTGCTAGTGACAGGGGCTCCCGACGGGAGCAGTACTTC; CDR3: CSASDRGSRREQYF
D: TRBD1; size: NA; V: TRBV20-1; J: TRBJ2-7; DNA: TGCAGTGCTAGCGGACAGGGGATTGGGGAGCAGTACTTC; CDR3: CSASGQGIGEQYF
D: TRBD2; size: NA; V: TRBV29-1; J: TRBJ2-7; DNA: TGCAGCGTTGGGACTAGCGGGGGAATGCAGTACTTC; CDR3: CSVGTSGGMQYF
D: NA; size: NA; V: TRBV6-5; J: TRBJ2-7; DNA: TGTGCCAGCAGTTACTCACAGGTCCTTACCGCCTACGAGCAGTACTTC; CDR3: CASSYSQVLTAYEQYF
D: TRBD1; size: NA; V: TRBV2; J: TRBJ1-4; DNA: TGTGCCCGGAGACAGGGTATTAATGAAAAACTGTTTTTT; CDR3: CARRQGINEKLFF
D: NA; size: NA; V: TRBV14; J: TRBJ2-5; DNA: TGTGCCAGCAGCCCCACCCGAGGCGGGGTCCATCGGGAGACCCAGTACTTC; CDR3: CASSPTRGGVHRETQYF
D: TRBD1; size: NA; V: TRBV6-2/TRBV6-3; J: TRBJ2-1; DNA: TGTGCCAGCAGTTACTATGGGACAGGGGGCAATGAGCAGTTCTTC; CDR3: CASSYYGTGGNEQFF
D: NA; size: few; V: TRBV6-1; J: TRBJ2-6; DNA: TGTGCCAGCACCCGAAATAAGGGGGGAGGCTCTGGGGCCAACGTCCTGACTTTC; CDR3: CASTRNKGGGSGANVLTF
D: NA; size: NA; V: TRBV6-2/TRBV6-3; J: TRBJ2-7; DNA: TGTGCCAGCAGTTATGGAGACTCCAGCTCCTACGAGCAGTACTTC; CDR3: CASSYGDSSSYEQYF
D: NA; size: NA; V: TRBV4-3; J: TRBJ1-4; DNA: TGCGCCAGCAGCCAAACAACACAGCCTAATGAAAAACTGTTTTTT; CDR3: CASSQTTQPNEKLFF
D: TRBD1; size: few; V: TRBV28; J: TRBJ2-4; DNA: TGTGCCAGCAGTTCCCGACAGGGGGCAAACATTCAGTACTTC; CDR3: CASSSRQGANIQYF
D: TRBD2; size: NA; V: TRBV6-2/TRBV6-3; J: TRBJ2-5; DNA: TGTGCCAGCAGTTACTCACTAGCGGGGGACCATATCGGAGATTTATACCAAGAGACCCAGTACTTC; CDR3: CASSYSLAGDHIGDLYQETQYF